The sequence of this TCR beta chain was determined in a study of PD-1 blockade in classical Hodgkin lymphoma. CDR3 size: 12 residues. The junction had 6 bases not matched to a gene; V was cut back by 5 bases and J by 11 bases. Germline V gene data show CDR1 as LNHDA and CDR2 as SQIVND (reference sequence). All the patients suffered relapse after autologous stem cell transplantation, and brentuximab vedotin exposure differed. Best responses were complete response, partial response or progressive disease. Method: immunoSEQ multiplex PCR; TCRdb's copy keeps in-frame clones and lacks some. The sample has 150,000 or so clones, around 84% seen once. The study, taken as a whole, reports: Partial responders and progressors had significantly lower baseline TCR diversity. Relative to healthy donors, newly diagnosed patients reportedly had lower baseline TCR diversity, which was reported as lower still in relapsed/refractory patients.

This clone appeared a few times. Its antigen is still unknown. The specimen comprised peripheral blood mononuclear cells (PBMCs), sampled before the second cycle of nivolumab. The TCR sequence derives from a human donor with classical Hodgkin lymphoma. The J gene is TRBJ1-5, the V gene TRBV19; 7 bases agree with TRBD1. The CDR3 bases are TGTGCCAGTAGTTTCCGGACAGGAGCCCAGCATTTT. It specifies CASSFRTGAQHF.